This TCR beta chain was recovered during a study of human CD8 memory T cell subsets. Overall study findings and caveats: Stem-like memory T cells matched precursor exhausted T cells in high diversity, which effector memory cells lacked.

Researchers made TCR beta libraries via UMI-labeled 5' RACE. TCRdb re-called the 5' RACE reads, yielding one record per CDR3 amino acid sequence without DNA. The sample has 5,500 to 7,000 distinct CDR3 sequences. As regards this clonotype: Its antigen is as yet unknown.

The CDR3 runs 13 residues. Germline lookup yields CDR1 MNHNY and CDR2 SVGAGI (reference sequence). Source material: CD8+ effector memory T cells (TEM) sorted from PBMCs. Noted subset: effector memory CD8 T cells, CCR7- CD45RO+ CD95+. The chain joins TRBV6-6 to TRBJ2-1; the TRBD2 assignment by TCRdb is unverifiable without DNA. This receptor was taken from a human donor in good health. CDR3 region: CASTTLAGGEQFF.